This T cell receptor (beta chain) was observed in a study of cytomegalovirus exposure and HLA in healthy donors. Study-wide context: A later analysis reported the 120 or so validation repertoires used the same platform as the approximately 660 first-cohort repertoires.

Using immunoSEQ multiplex PCR, the repertoire was profiled, and TCRdb retains in-frame clones only, with some absent. Of 240,000 or so clones listed, about 86% are singletons. On this clone: The antigen is not known.

The V and J ends lost 5 bases and 4 bases, in that order; junction bases with no gene match: 15. This CDR3 spans 19 amino acids. Germline CDR1 is MNHEY and CDR2 is SMNVEV (reference sequence). General study findings and limits: In a later analysis, first-cohort TCR clusters were found to tend to co-occur in the roughly 120 validation repertoires. The study flagged some 170 TCR beta chains as cytomegalovirus-associated.

This clonotype was sampled from a woman in her 30s in good health and CMV-seropositive. Source material: PBMCs. The J gene is TRBJ2-3, the V gene TRBV27; 13 nucleotides line up with TRBD2. The CDR3 reads CASSPPGLAGRGRSDTQYF. CDR3 nucleotide sequence: TGTGCCAGCAGTCCTCCGGGACTAGCGGGAAGGGGGCGTTCAGATACGCAGTATTTT.